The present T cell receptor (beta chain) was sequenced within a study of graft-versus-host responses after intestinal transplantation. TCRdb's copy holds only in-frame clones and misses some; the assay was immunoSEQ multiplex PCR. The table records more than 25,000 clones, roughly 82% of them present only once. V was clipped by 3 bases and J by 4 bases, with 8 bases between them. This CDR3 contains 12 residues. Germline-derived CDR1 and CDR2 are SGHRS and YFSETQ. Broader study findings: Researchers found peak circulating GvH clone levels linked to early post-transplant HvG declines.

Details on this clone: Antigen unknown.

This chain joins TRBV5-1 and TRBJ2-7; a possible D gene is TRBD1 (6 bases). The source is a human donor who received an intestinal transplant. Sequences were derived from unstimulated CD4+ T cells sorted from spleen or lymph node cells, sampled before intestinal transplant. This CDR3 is CASSSGDYEQYF. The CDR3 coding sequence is TGCGCCAGCAGCTCAGGGGATTACGAGCAGTACTTC.